Following are 30 T cell receptor beta chains from one sample sequenced in a study of T cells in Graves' hyperthyroidism and ophthalmopathy. The CDR3 regions of TCR beta were amplified from RNA transcripts. The HTBI primer set drove a first-round RT-PCR of the TCR CDR3. TCRdb analysed the multiplex PCR reads with MiXCR anew, one entry per CDR3 protein. The sample includes about 600,000 distinct CDR3 sequences, 13% to 15% of them seen just once. The material sequenced was blood. Source of these receptors: a woman aged 18 to 35 with Graves' ophthalmopathy.

In this sample, this clonotype turned up a few times. This chain links TRBV28 with TRBJ1-5; a possible D gene is TRBD1 (5 bases). Germline values: CDR1 MDHEN, CDR2 SYDVKM. V lost 8 bases to trimming and J lost 4 bases, with 15 bases between them. CDR3 length equals 14 residues. In nucleotides, the CDR3 is TGTGCCAGCTTGACGGGGGACGGGAATCAGCCCCAGCATTTT. This translates into CASLTGDGNQPQHF.

This clonotype was found many times. The chain couples TRBV28 to TRBJ2-4, with TRBD1 matching over 8 bases. This CDR3 has 14 amino acids. Germline lookup yields CDR1 MDHEN and CDR2 SYDVKM. The V gene end was trimmed by 4 bases and the J gene end by 6 bases; junction bases not matched to a gene: 5. The CDR3 region is CASSSGGGTNIQYF. The CDR3 DNA reads TGTGCCAGCAGTTCAGGGGGCGGAACAAACATTCAGTACTTC. Supplemented by reference TRBV28 and TRBJ2-4, the full variable domain reads DVKVTQSSRYLVKRTGEKVFLECVQDMDHENMFWYRQDPGLGLRLIYFSYDVKMKEKGDIPEGYSVSREKKERFSLILESASTNQTSMYLCASSSGGGTNIQYFGAGTRLSVL.

The CDR3 loop is CASSQATGGAYNEQFF. DNA for the CDR3: TGCGCCAGCAGCCAAGCAACAGGGGGCGCGTACAATGAGCAGTTCTTC. The rearrangement uses TRBV4-1 and TRBJ2-1; 9 nucleotides line up with TRBD1. Unmatched junction bases numbered 5, after V lost 1 base and J lost 4 bases. Germline CDR1 reads MGHRA; CDR2 reads YSYEKL. The CDR3 totals 16 residues.

The table lists this clonotype with a few counts. V gene TRBV19 combines with J gene TRBJ1-3; maybe TRBD1 (5 bases). The CDR3 runs 17 residues. Germline values: CDR1 LNHDA, CDR2 SQIVND (reference sequence). The V gene lost 3 bases and the J gene lost 4 bases, with 19 bases spanning the gap. This CDR3 is CASSIRRTTVPGNTIYF. The CDR3 bases are TGTGCCAGTAGTATTAGACGTACGACAGTACCCGGAAACACCATATATTTT.

In this sample, this clonotype turned up many times. The J gene is TRBJ2-5, the V gene TRBV30; 7 bases fit TRBD1. V trimming: 0 bases; J trimming: 5 bases; junction bases outside the gene matches: 3. CDR3 length: 13 amino acids. CDR1 and CDR2 from the germline V gene are GTSNPN and SVGIG (reference sequence). CDR3: CAWSVTGRETQYF. Here the CDR3 DNA reads TGTGCCTGGAGTGTGACAGGGCGGGAGACCCAGTACTTC.

Only one count was recorded for this clonotype. The V gene is TRBV4-1, the J gene TRBJ2-1; TRBD2 matches at 13 bases. This CDR3 comprises 17 residues. Per germline, CDR1 MGHRA and CDR2 YSYEKL. V shed 4 bases, J shed 6 bases, and the junction held 9 bases outside the gene matches. CDR3 amino acids: CASSRGLAGNPPNEQFF. In DNA form, the CDR3 reads TGCGCCAGCAGCCGGGGACTAGCGGGAAACCCCCCCAATGAGCAGTTCTTC.

The chain employs TRBV12-3 or TRBV12-4 and TRBJ1-2, with 8 bases identical to TRBD1. The CDR3 loop spans 15 amino acids. The V and J ends lost 3 bases and 8 bases, in that order; junction bases with no gene match: 11. The CDR3 here is CASSFLVQGAQGYTF. CDR3 DNA sequence: TGTGCCAGCAGTTTTTTAGTCCAGGGGGCGCAAGGCTACACCTTC.

This clonotype came up many times. J is TRBJ1-5 and V is TRBV4-3, with 7 nucleotides matching TRBD1. CDR1 LGHNA and CDR2 YSLEER come from the germline V gene. The CDR3 runs 15 residues. The V segment lost 3 bases and the J segment 0 bases; nucleotides outside the gene matches: 2. The CDR3 coding sequence is TGCGCCAGCAGCCAGCACAGGGGTAGCAATCAGCCCCAGCATTTT. It yields the protein CASSQHRGSNQPQHF.

On this clonotype: Just one base apart from a much larger clone, this may be a read error. The chain carries TRBV6-1 and TRBJ2-1; D gene unclear. V gave up 1 base and J gave up 4 bases, with 5 bases separating them. The CDR3 is 13 amino acids. Germline CDR1 reads MNHNS; CDR2 reads SASEGT. CDR3 bases: TGTGCCAGCAGTGAAGAGGCTTACAATGAGCAGTTCTTC. This sequence encodes CASSEEAYNEQFF.

This clonotype was picked up many times. V usage is TRBV24-1 and J usage is TRBJ2-1; unclear D gene. V shed 9 bases and J shed 9 bases, with 20 bases lying between them. The CDR3 totals 14 residues. CDR1 KGHDR and CDR2 SFDVKD come from the germline V gene. CDR3 DNA: TGTGCCACCCGAGAAAGCCGTAGGTTCGGTGAGCAGTTCTTC. Amino acid sequence: CATRESRRFGEQFF.

This clonotype was found many times. This chain uses TRBV5-8 with TRBJ1-1; no clear D. Germline-derived CDR1 and CDR2 are SGHTS and YDEGEE. V shed 1 base and J shed 4 bases, with 8 bases lying between them. This CDR3 contains 13 residues. The CDR3 here is CASSLTVGTEAFF. In nucleotides, the CDR3 is TGTGCCAGCAGCTTGACGGTTGGCACTGAAGCTTTCTTT.

This clonotype was recorded at least ten times. The gene calls are TRBV7-2 and TRBJ2-7, with 7 bases aligning to TRBD1. Losses at the gene ends were 3 bases for V and 3 bases for J; bases not matched to a gene: 8. The CDR3 spans 15 residues. Germline V gene data show CDR1 as SGHTA and CDR2 as FQGNSA. The CDR3 nucleotides read TGTGCCAGCAGCTTTTTAGGGGGCGTTATCTACGAGCAGTACTTC. It specifies CASSFLGGVIYEQYF.

This clonotype was recorded a few times. The rearrangement joins TRBV30 to TRBJ1-5, with no clear D. CDR3 length: 13 amino acids. Germline lookup yields CDR1 GTSNPN and CDR2 SVGIG (reference sequence). V lost 4 bases, J lost 0 bases, and 7 bases lay in between. The CDR3 region is CAWTGHSNQPQHF. For the CDR3, the DNA is TGTGCCTGGACGGGCCATAGCAATCAGCCCCAGCATTTT.

This clonotype was detected ten times or more. The V call is TRBV5-5, the J call TRBJ1-4, with 11 positions matching TRBD1. CDR3 length: 14 residues. From germline, CDR1 is SGHKS and CDR2 YYEKEE (reference sequence). With 4 bases clipped from V and 8 bases from J, the junction kept 4 bases outside the gene matches. The CDR3 loop is CASSRTGGFEKLFF. CDR3 coding DNA: TGTGCCAGCAGCCGGACAGGGGGCTTCGAAAAACTGTTTTTT.

This clonotype occurred many times. The rearrangement joins TRBV7-3 to TRBJ1-1; no reliable D call. Per the germline V gene, CDR1 is SGHTA and CDR2 is FQGTGA. V gave up 4 bases and J gave up 1 base, with 10 bases separating them. This CDR3 has 14 residues. The CDR3 region has the DNA TGTGCCAGCAGCTGGGGAGCGGAGAACACTGAAGCTTTCTTT. This gives the protein CASSWGAENTEAFF.

V usage is TRBV6-2 or TRBV6-3 and J usage is TRBJ2-7; the D gene could be TRBD1 or TRBD2 (5 bases each). Trimming removed 6 bases from V and 3 bases from J, with 15 bases in between. CDR1 and CDR2 (germline): MNHEY, SVGEGT. The CDR3 is 14 residues long. The CDR3 loop reads CASRFGTGLYEQYF. In DNA, the CDR3 is TGTGCCAGCAGGTTCGGGACCGGACTCTACGAGCAGTACTTC.

In its sample, this clonotype was seen many times. The rearrangement links TRBV7-9 to TRBJ2-3; TRBD2 agrees at 8 bases. Losses at the gene ends were 0 bases for V and 1 base for J; bases not matched to a gene: 3. Germline V gene lookup returns CDR1 SEHNR and CDR2 FQNEAQ (reference sequence). This CDR3 is built from 16 residues. CDR3 sequence (DNA): TGTGCCAGCAGCTTAGCGCTTAGCGGGGGCACAGATACGCAGTATTTT. This translates into CASSLALSGGTDTQYF. The full variable domain, completed using reference TRBV7-9 and TRBJ2-3, is DTGVSQNPRHKITKRGQNVTFRCDPISEHNRLYWYRQTLGQGPEFLTYFQNEAQLEKSRLLSDRFSAERPKGSFSTLEIQRTEQGDSAMYLCASSLALSGGTDTQYFGPGTRLTVL.

This clonotype has more than one count but fewer than ten. The genes are TRBV9 and TRBJ2-7; maybe TRBD2 (5 bases). With 2 bases removed from V and 7 bases from J, the gap between germline ends came to 13 bases. This CDR3 is built from 13 residues. Germline V lookup: CDR1 SGDLS, CDR2 YYNGEE. Here the CDR3 reads CASSVPEGGEQYF. CDR3 nucleotides: TGTGCCAGCAGCGTTCCTGAAGGCGGGGAGCAGTACTTC.

With regard to this clonotype: This could be a read error, since a much larger clone is one nucleotide away. V is TRBV30 and J is TRBJ2-1; TRBD2 might be the D (6 bases). From germline, CDR1 is GTSNPN and CDR2 SVGIG (reference sequence). CDR3 size: 12 residues. The CDR3 sequence is CAWSPWEVEQLF. CDR3 DNA sequence: TGTGCCTGGAGCCCCTGGGAGGTGGAGCAGCTCTTC.

This clonotype has just a few counts. The V gene is TRBV7-3, the J gene TRBJ2-2; the match to TRBD2 covers 9 bases. The CDR3 has 15 residues. The V gene end was trimmed by 3 bases and the J gene end by 12 bases; junction bases not matched to a gene: 11. Per the germline V gene, CDR1 is SGHTA and CDR2 is FQGTGA. CDR3 DNA: TGTGCCAGCAGCTTTAGGCGGGAGGGCCCGGAGCAGCTGTTTTTT. Amino acid sequence: CASSFRREGPEQLFF.

This clonotype was detected ten times or more. The chain carries TRBV11-2 and TRBJ2-6; D gene uncertain. The V gene's germline CDR1 is SGHAT and CDR2 FQNNGV. The CDR3 runs 17 residues. V was trimmed by 3 bases and J by 1 base, leaving 13 bases between them. The CDR3 here is CASSFGGFASGANVLTF. Written as DNA, the CDR3 is TGTGCCAGCAGCTTTGGTGGGTTCGCGTCTGGGGCCAACGTCCTGACTTTC.

V is TRBV11-2 and J is TRBJ2-6; possible D gene TRBD1, 5 bases. Trimming took 2 bases from V and 5 from J, leaving 7 bases between them. CDR3 length: 14 amino acids. Germline values: CDR1 SGHAT, CDR2 FQNNGV. CDR3 coding DNA: TGTGCCAGCAGCTTACCAGGGCGGGCCAACGTCCTGACTTTC. Its protein is CASSLPGRANVLTF. Filled out from reference TRBV11-2 and TRBJ2-6, the complete variable domain reads EAGVAQSPRYKIIEKRQSVAFWCNPISGHATLYWYQQILGQGPKLLIQFQNNGVVDDSQLPKDRFSAERLKGVDSTLKIQPAKLEDSAVYLCASSLPGRANVLTFGAGSRLTVL.

In this sample, this clonotype turned up many times. This chain connects TRBV7-2 to TRBJ2-5; weak D call: TRBD2 (6 bases). This CDR3 comprises 14 residues. Germline CDR1 SGHTA, CDR2 FQGNSA. Trimming took 2 bases from V and 4 from J, leaving 11 bases between them. The CDR3 loop reads CASSLYSGRETQYF. The DNA for the CDR3 is TGTGCCAGCAGCTTATATTCCGGGAGAGAGACCCAGTACTTC.

Concerning this clonotype itself: It is likely a read error: a sequence one base away is far more abundant. Likely a read error: the CDR3 ends without its conserved phenylalanine or tryptophan. The V call is TRBV6-2 or TRBV6-3, the J call TRBJ2-7; 7 nucleotides agree with TRBD2. J lost 0 bases, V lost 8 bases, and 4 bases had no gene match. Germline values: CDR1 MNHEY, CDR2 SVGEGT. The CDR3 runs 13 residues. The CDR3 loop reads CASGLADSYEQYL. Here the CDR3 DNA reads TGTGCCAGCGGGCTAGCGGACTCCTACGAGCAGTACCTC.

This clonotype showed up many times. The chain uses TRBV2 and TRBJ2-1; unclear D gene. Germline values: CDR1 SNHLY, CDR2 FYNNEI. The V end was cut by 9 bases, the J end by 5 bases, with 17 bases between. The CDR3 loop spans 14 amino acids. The CDR3: CASLQRRKDNEQFF. The CDR3 DNA reads as TGTGCCAGTCTGCAACGACGGAAAGACAATGAGCAGTTCTTC.

This clonotype was seen many times. J is TRBJ2-5 and V is TRBV29-1; D call uncertain. The CDR3 has 11 residues. Trimming pared 1 base from V and 7 bases from J, leaving 7 bases between. The V gene's germline CDR1 is SQVTM and CDR2 ANQGSEA. CDR3 sequence: CSVEAEGTQYF. The CDR3 DNA reads TGCAGCGTTGAAGCGGAAGGGACCCAGTACTTC. Supplemented by reference TRBV29-1 and TRBJ2-5, the full variable domain reads SAVISQKPSRDICQRGTSLTIQCQVDSQVTMMFWYRQQPGQSLTLIATANQGSEATYESGFVIDKFPISRPNLTFSTLTVSNMSPEDSSIYLCSVEAEGTQYFGPGTRLLVL.

As concerns this clonotype: In this CDR3 the conserved last residue, phenylalanine or tryptophan, is missing, so a read error is likely. The chain carries TRBV7-2 and TRBJ2-5, with TRBD2 matching 8 bases. Germline values: CDR1 SGHTA, CDR2 FQGNSA. This CDR3 region has 13 residues. The CDR3 reads CASSLGTRETQYC. CDR3 sequence (DNA): TGTGCCAGCAGTTTAGGGACTAGAGAGACCCAGTACTGC.

This clonotype was counted many times. This chain joins TRBV20-1 and TRBJ2-1; 13 nucleotides line up with TRBD2. CDR1 and CDR2 (germline): DFQATT, SNEGSKA (reference sequence). The ends lost 0 bases at V and 10 bases at J; junction bases unmatched: 6. The CDR3 contains 15 residues. CDR3 DNA: TGCAGTGCTAGAGATCTCGGACTAGCGGGAGACGAGCAGTTCTTC. Amino acid sequence: CSARDLGLAGDEQFF.

This clonotype was seen at least ten times. In nucleotides, the CDR3 is TGTGCCAGCAGACAGGGAGGGACCTACGAGCAGTACTTC. Amino acids: CASRQGGTYEQYF. The chain joins TRBV2 to TRBJ2-7; weak D call: TRBD2 (7 bases). The V and J ends lost 6 bases and 2 bases respectively, with 11 bases between them. The germline V gene has CDR1 SNHLY and CDR2 FYNNEI. The CDR3 spans 13 residues.

J is TRBJ2-7 and V is TRBV19; D is unclear. The germline gives CDR1 LNHDA, CDR2 SQIVND (reference sequence). This CDR3 has 14 amino acids. V was pared by 5 bases and J by 3 bases, with 14 bases between. CDR3 protein: CASSPSPGRYEQYF. The CDR3 DNA is TGTGCCAGTAGTCCTTCCCCAGGACGCTACGAGCAGTACTTC.